This passage covers 11 T cell receptor beta chains from one sample sequenced in a study of blood T cell repertoires in COVID-19. Only in-frame clones appear in the TCRdb table, and some are missing; sequencing was by immunoSEQ multiplex PCR. The profile shows some 160,000 clones, over 75% of them singletons. Sequencing was carried out using peripheral blood. The origin of the receptors is a man in his 70s with active or convalescent COVID-19.

The chain links TRBV16 to TRBJ1-2, with 7 bases matching TRBD1. Germline V CDR1 and CDR2: KGHSY, FQNENV. There are 15 residues in the CDR3. The ends lost 0 bases at V and 1 base at J; junction bases unmatched: 2. The CDR3 region has the DNA TGTGCCAGCAGCCAATCCAACAGGGGTAACTATGGCTACACCTTC. It encodes CASSQSNRGNYGYTF.

This clone was recorded a few times. CDR3 coding DNA: TGCGCCAGCAGCCAGATGACAGGGGCAGGCACTGAAGCTTTCTTT. Residues: CASSQMTGAGTEAFF. The chain links TRBV4-1 to TRBJ1-1; 8 bases align to TRBD1. The V segment lost 3 bases and the J segment 4 bases; nucleotides outside the gene matches: 7. Germline V gene sequence: CDR1 MGHRA, CDR2 YSYEKL. This CDR3 has 15 amino acids.

This clone appeared a single time. The chain combines TRBV5-8 with TRBJ1-6, with D possibly TRBD1 on 6 matching bases. The CDR3 runs 13 residues. Looked up from germline, CDR1 is SGHTS and CDR2 is YDEGEE. V lost 2 bases and J lost 10, with 10 bases in between. The CDR3 protein is CASSFQGSSPLHF. CDR3 bases: TGTGCCAGCAGCTTCCAGGGGAGCTCACCCCTCCACTTT.

The chain employs TRBV7-9 and TRBJ2-2, with a tentative D call TRBD2 (6 bases). The CDR3 runs to 14 residues. Trimming removed 7 bases at V and 6 bases at J, with 15 bases between. Germline loops: CDR1 SEHNR, CDR2 FQNEAQ (reference sequence). In nucleotides, the CDR3 is TGTGCCAGCAACCCCTCGGGGGTGTCCGGGGAGCTGTTTTTT. It codes for CASNPSGVSGELFF.

This clone was observed a single time. The DNA of the CDR3 is TGTGCCAGCAGACCGGGACAGGGTATTCAGCCCCAGCATTTT. This codes for CASRPGQGIQPQHF. This chain connects TRBV28 to TRBJ1-5, with TRBD1 matching 9 bases. The CDR3 is made up of 14 amino acids. Per germline, CDR1 MDHEN and CDR2 SYDVKM. Germline trimming cut 6 bases from V and 6 bases from J; bases unmatched to any gene: 6.

V and J are TRBV27 and TRBJ2-2, with 8 bases aligning to TRBD2. The germline gives CDR1 MNHEY, CDR2 SMNVEV (reference sequence). The CDR3 is made up of 13 amino acids. V trimming: 8 bases; J trimming: 6 bases; junction bases outside the gene matches: 5. In nucleotides, the CDR3 is TGTGCCAGCGGACAAGCGGGAGCCGGGGAGCTGTTTTTT. It is translated as CASGQAGAGELFF.

The rearrangement uses TRBV30 and TRBJ2-7; tentatively, D is TRBD1 (6 bases). Germline CDR1 reads GTSNPN; CDR2 reads SVGIG (reference sequence). The CDR3 runs 15 residues. Deletions cut 2 bases from V and 0 bases from J, with 14 bases between. The CDR3 DNA sequence: TGTGCCTGGAGTAGTCCAGGGGAAACCTCCTACGAGCAGTACTTC. The encoded protein is CAWSSPGETSYEQYF.

The genes are TRBV7-2 and TRBJ2-7; the D gene is possibly TRBD1 (6 bases). The CDR3 is 16 residues long. V was clipped by 5 bases and J by 0 bases, with 17 bases between them. Germline V gene data show CDR1 as SGHTA and CDR2 as FQGNSA. CDR3 in amino acids: CASSPQGPPYSYEQYF. As DNA, the CDR3 is TGTGCCAGCAGCCCGCAGGGGCCGCCTTACTCCTACGAGCAGTACTTC.

CDR3 bases: TGTGCCAGCAGCTTACACCCGGGCGGGGGCAACCAAGAGACCCAGTACTTC. This sequence encodes CASSLHPGGGNQETQYF. This sequence joins TRBV7-6 and TRBJ2-5, with D possibly being TRBD2 (7 bases). From germline, CDR1 is SGHVS and CDR2 FNYEAQ. The CDR3 runs to 17 residues. Deletions cut 2 bases from V and 0 bases from J, with 16 bases between.

This sequence joins TRBV6-4 and TRBJ1-6; D is undetermined. CDR3 length equals 13 residues. Germline-derived CDR1 and CDR2 are MRHNA and SNTAGT. V was cut by 9 bases and J by 10 bases, with 16 bases left in between. The CDR3 reads CASSGESGSPLHF. CDR3 coding DNA: TGTGCCAGTAGCGGGGAAAGCGGCTCACCCCTCCACTTT.

V is TRBV5-1 and J is TRBJ2-3, with 8 positions matching TRBD2. The V gene end was trimmed by 0 bases and the J gene end by 5 bases; junction bases not matched to a gene: 2. The germline CDR1 and CDR2 sequences are SGHRS and YFSETQ. This CDR3 comprises 14 residues. Here the CDR3 reads CASSLASGGDTQYF. CDR3 DNA: TGCGCCAGCAGCTTGGCCAGCGGGGGAGATACGCAGTATTTT.